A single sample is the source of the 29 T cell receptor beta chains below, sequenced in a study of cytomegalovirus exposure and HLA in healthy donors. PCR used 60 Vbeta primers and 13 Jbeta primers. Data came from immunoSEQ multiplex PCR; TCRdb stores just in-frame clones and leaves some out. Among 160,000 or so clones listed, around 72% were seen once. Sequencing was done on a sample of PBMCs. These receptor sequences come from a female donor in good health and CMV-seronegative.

CDR3 residues: CSAPGETQYF. The CDR3 DNA reads as TGCAGTGCCCCGGGGGAGACCCAGTACTTC. The J gene is TRBJ2-5, the V gene TRBV20-1, with D possibly being TRBD2 (5 bases). In germline, CDR1 is DFQATT, CDR2 SNEGSKA (reference sequence). The CDR3 is 10 residues long. The V end was cut by 6 bases, the J end by 5 bases, with 7 bases between.

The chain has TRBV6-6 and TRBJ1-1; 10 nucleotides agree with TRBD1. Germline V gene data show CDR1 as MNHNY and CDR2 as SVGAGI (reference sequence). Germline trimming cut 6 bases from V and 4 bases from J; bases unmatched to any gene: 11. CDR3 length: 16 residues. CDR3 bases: TGTGCCAGCAGCCCCGGAGGGACAGGGGACGTCACTGAAGCTTTCTTT. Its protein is CASSPGGTGDVTEAFF.

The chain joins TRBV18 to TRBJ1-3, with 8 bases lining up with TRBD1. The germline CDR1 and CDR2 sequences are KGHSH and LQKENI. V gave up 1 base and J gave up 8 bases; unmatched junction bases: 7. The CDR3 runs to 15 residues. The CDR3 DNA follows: TGTGCCAGCTCACCACTCGAGGGACAGGTTGACACCATATATTTT. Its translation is CASSPLEGQVDTIYF. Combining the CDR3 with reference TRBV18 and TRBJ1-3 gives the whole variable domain NAGVMQNPRHLVRRRGQEARLRCSPMKGHSHVYWYRQLPEEGLKFMVYLQKENIIDESGMPKERFSAEFPKEGPSILRIQQVVRGDSAAYFCASSPLEGQVDTIYFGEGSWLTVV.

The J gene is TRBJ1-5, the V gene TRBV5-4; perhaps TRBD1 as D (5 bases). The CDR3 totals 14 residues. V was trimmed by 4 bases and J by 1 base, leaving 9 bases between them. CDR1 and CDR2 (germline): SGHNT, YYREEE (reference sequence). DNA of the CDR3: TGTGCCAGCAGCCTCGGGGGGAGCAATCAGCCCCAGCATTTT. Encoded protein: CASSLGGSNQPQHF.

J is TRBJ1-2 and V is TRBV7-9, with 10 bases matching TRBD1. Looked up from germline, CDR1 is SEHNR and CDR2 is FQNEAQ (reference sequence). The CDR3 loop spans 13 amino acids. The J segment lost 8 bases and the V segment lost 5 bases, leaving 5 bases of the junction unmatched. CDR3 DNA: TGTGCCAGCAGCCCCTGGACAGGGGGAGGCTACACCTTC. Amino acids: CASSPWTGGGYTF.

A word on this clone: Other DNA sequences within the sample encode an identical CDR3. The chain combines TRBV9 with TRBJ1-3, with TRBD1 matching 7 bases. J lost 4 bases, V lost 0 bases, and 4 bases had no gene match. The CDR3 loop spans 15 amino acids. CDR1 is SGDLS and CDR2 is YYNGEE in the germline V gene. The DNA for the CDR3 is TGTGCCAGCAGCGTAGGGGACAGCAGGGGAAACACCATATATTTT. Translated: CASSVGDSRGNTIYF. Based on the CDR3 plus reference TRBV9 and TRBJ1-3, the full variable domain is DSGVTQTPKHLITATGQRVTLRCSPRSGDLSVYWYQQSLDQGLQFLIQYYNGEERAKGNILERFSAQQFPDLHSELNLSSLELGDSALYFCASSVGDSRGNTIYFGEGSWLTVV.

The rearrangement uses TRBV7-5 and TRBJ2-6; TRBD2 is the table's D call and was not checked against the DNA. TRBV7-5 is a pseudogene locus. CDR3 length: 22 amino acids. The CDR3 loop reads CARSPIPSPPGLAGAGANVLTF. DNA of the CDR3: TGTGCCAGAAGCCCCATACCCTCCCCGCCGGGACTAGCGGGAGCTGGGGCCAACGTCCTGACTTTC.

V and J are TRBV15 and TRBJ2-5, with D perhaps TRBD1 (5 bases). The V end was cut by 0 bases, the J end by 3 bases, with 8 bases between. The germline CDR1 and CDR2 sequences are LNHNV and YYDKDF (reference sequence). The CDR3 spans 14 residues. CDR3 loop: CATSRDFREETQYF. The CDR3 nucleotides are TGTGCCACCAGCAGAGATTTCAGGGAAGAGACCCAGTACTTC.

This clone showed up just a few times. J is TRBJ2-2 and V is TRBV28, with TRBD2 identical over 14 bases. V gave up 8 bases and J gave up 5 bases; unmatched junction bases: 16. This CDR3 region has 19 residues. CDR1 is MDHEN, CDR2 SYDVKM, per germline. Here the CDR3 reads CASLIGTSGSNGRTGELFF. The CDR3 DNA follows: TGTGCCAGCCTGATCGGGACTAGCGGGAGTAACGGAAGAACCGGGGAGCTGTTTTTT.

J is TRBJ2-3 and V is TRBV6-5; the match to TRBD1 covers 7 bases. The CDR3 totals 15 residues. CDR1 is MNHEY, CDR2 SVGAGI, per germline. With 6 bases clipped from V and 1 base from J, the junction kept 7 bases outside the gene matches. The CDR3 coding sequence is TGTGCCAGCAGGAGGACAGGAAGGCGCACAGATACGCAGTATTTT. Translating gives CASRRTGRRTDTQYF.

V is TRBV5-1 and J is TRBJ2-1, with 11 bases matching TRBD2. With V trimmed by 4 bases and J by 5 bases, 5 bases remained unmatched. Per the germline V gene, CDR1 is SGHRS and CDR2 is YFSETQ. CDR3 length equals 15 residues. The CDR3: CASSQTSGVNNEQFF. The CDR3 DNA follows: TGCGCCAGCAGCCAGACTAGCGGGGTAAACAATGAGCAGTTCTTC.

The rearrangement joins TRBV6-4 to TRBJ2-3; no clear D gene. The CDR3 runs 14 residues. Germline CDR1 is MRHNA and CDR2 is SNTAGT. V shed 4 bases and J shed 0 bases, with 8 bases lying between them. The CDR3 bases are TGTGCCAGCAGTGCACAGTATAGCACAGATACGCAGTATTTT. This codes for CASSAQYSTDTQYF.

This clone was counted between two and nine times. CDR3 amino acids: CASLLDRGADTQYF. The CDR3 nucleotides read TGTGCCAGTCTCCTAGACAGGGGAGCAGATACGCAGTATTTT. The chain links TRBV2 to TRBJ2-3; 8 bases map to TRBD1. There are 14 residues in the CDR3. V gave up 9 bases and J gave up 4 bases; unmatched junction bases: 9. Looked up from germline, CDR1 is SNHLY and CDR2 is FYNNEI.

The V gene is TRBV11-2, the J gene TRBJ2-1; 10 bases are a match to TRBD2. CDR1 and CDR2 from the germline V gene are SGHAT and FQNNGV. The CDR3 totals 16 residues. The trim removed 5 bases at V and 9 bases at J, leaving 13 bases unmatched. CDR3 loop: CASSTSGTLRVAEQFF. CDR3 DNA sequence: TGTGCCAGCAGCACTAGCGGGACACTACGGGTAGCTGAGCAGTTCTTC. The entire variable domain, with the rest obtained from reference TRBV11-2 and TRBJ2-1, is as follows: EAGVAQSPRYKIIEKRQSVAFWCNPISGHATLYWYQQILGQGPKLLIQFQNNGVVDDSQLPKDRFSAERLKGVDSTLKIQPAKLEDSAVYLCASSTSGTLRVAEQFFGPGTRLTVL.

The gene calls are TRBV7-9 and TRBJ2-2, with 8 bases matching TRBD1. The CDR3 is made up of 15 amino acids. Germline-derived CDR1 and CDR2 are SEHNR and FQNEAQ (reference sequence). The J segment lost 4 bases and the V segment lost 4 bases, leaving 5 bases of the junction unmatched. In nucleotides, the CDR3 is TGTGCCAGCAGCTCCAGGGGGCACAGCACCGGGGAGCTGTTTTTT. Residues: CASSSRGHSTGELFF.

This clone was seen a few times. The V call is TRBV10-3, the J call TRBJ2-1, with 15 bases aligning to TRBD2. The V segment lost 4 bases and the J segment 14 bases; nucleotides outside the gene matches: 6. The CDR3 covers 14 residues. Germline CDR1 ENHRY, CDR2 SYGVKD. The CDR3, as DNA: TGTGCCATCAGTGGGGGGACTAGCGGGGGGCGGAAGTTCTTC. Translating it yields CAISGGTSGGRKFF.

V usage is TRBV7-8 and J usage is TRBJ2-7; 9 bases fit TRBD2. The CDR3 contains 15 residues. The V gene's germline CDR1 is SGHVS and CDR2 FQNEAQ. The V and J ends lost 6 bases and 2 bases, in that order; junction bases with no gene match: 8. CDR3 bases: TGTGCCAGCAGGGAGGAGACTAGCGGAGCCTACGAGCAGTACTTC. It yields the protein CASREETSGAYEQYF.

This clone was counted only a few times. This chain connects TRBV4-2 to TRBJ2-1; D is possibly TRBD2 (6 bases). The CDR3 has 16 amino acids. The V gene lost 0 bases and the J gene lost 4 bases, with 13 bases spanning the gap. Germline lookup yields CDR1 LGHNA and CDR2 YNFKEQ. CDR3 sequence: CASSQEAGLLYNEQFF. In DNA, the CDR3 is TGTGCCAGCAGCCAAGAGGCCGGACTACTATACAATGAGCAGTTCTTC.

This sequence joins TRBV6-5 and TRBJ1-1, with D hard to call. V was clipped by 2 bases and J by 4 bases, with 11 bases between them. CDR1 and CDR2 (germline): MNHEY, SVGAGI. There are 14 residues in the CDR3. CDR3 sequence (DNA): TGTGCCAGCAGTTACAGGGAGTCGGGCACTGAAGCTTTCTTT. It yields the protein CASSYRESGTEAFF.

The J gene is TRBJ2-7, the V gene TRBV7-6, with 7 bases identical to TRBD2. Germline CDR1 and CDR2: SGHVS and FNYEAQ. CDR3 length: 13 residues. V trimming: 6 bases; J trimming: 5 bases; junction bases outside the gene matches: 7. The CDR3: CASRGTTSHEQYF. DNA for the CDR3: TGTGCCAGCAGGGGGACTACTAGCCACGAGCAGTACTTC.

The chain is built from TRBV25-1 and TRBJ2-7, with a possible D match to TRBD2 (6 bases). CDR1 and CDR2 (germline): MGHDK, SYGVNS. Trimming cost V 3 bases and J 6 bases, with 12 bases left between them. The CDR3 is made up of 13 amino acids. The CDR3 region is CASSESAGPEQYF. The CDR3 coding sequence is TGTGCCAGCAGTGAGAGTGCGGGACCCGAGCAGTACTTC.

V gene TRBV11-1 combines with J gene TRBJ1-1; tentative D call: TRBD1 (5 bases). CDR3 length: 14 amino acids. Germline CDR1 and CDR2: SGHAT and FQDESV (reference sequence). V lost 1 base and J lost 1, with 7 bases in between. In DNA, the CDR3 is TGTGCCAGCAGCTTAGACAGGAGGAACACTGAAGCTTTCTTT. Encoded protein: CASSLDRRNTEAFF.

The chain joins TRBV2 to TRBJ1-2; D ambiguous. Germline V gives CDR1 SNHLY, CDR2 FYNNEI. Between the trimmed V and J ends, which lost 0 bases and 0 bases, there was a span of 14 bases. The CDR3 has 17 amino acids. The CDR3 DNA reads TGTGCCAGCAGTGAAGCCTCCGGACGGGGAGCTAACTATGGCTACACCTTC. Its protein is CASSEASGRGANYGYTF.

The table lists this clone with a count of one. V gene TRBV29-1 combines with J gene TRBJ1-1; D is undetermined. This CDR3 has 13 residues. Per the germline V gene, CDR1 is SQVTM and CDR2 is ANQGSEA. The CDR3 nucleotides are TGCATCAGAAGAGGGTACTACCCCCTTGAAGCTTTCTTT. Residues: CIRRGYYPLEAFF.

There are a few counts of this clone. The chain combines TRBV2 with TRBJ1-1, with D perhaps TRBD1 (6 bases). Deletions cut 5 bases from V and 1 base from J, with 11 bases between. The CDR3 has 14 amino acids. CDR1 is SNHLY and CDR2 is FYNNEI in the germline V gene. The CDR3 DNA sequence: TGTGCCAGCAGTCACAGGGTCGAGAACACTGAAGCTTTCTTT. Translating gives CASSHRVENTEAFF.

As DNA, the CDR3 is TGTGCCAGCAGCGCTAGCGGGAGTGAGCAGTTCTTC. Translated, it gives CASSASGSEQFF. The V gene is TRBV7-6, the J gene TRBJ2-1; 10 bases align to TRBD2. This CDR3 contains 12 residues. Germline-derived CDR1 and CDR2 are SGHVS and FNYEAQ. V dropped 5 bases and J dropped 9; count of bases not matched to a gene: 1.

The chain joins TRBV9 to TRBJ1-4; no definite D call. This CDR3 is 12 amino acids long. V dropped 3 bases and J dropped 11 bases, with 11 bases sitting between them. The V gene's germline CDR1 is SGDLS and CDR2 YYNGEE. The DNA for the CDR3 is TGTGCCAGCAGCGGCCCCCGAGGGAAACTGTTTTTT. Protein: CASSGPRGKLFF.

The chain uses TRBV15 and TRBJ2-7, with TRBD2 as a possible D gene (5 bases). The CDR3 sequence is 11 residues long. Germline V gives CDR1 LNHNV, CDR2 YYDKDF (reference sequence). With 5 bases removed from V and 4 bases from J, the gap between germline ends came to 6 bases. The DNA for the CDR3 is TGTGCCACCAGCGGACTGTACGAGCAGTACTTC. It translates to CATSGLYEQYF.

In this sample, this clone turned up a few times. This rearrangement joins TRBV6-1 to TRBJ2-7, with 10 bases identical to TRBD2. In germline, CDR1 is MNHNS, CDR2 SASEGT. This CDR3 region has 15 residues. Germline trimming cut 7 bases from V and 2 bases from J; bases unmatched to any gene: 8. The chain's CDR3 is CASTDAGTSAYEQYF. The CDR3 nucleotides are TGTGCCAGCACCGACGCCGGGACTAGCGCCTACGAGCAGTACTTC.